Sequencing of this TCR beta chain was carried out in a study of regulatory T cells in long-lasting Graves disease. Arm-PCR of CDR3 regions with iRepertoire HTBI primers generated TCR beta libraries. From the multiplex PCR reads, TCRdb called clonotypes with MiXCR, one entry per CDR3 protein. Among around 480,000 distinct CDR3 sequences, 15% to 20% were seen once, and the ten largest hold less than 15%. There are many counts of this clonotype. The CDR3 sequence is 20 residues long. CDR1 and CDR2 (germline): SGHAT, FQNNGV. Trimming took 4 bases from V and 4 from J; bases not matched to a gene: 12. Indicated time point: newly diagnosed GD, antithyroid drugs for less than 3 months. PBMCs were the source of the RNA used for TCR sequencing. The same data also went into a second study, on T cells in Graves' hyperthyroidism and ophthalmopathy.

The rearrangement uses TRBV11-2 and TRBJ2-2, with 16 nucleotides matching TRBD2. This TCR derives from a man aged 35-49 years with Graves disease. Sequencing used peripheral blood mononuclear cells (PBMCs), obtained at new diagnosis, from a patient treated with antithyroid drugs. The CDR3 protein is CASSWGASGTSGRATGELFF. CDR3 in DNA: TGTGCCAGCAGCTGGGGGGCCTCCGGGACTAGCGGGAGGGCCACCGGGGAGCTGTTTTTT.